This TCR beta chain is from a study of T cells after posttransplantation cyclophosphamide. Study-wide results and limits: Skin or GI-infiltrating T cells shared few TRB sequences with blood. TRB clonality was highly associated with recipient CMV seropositivity and reactivation. Later post-transplant blood repertoires were often dominated by donor CD8+ memory clones.

CDR1 is MGHDK, CDR2 SYGVNS, per germline. Losses at the gene ends were 4 bases for V and 5 bases for J; bases not matched to a gene: 6. The CDR3 is 15 amino acids. On this clone itself: Antigen specificity is unknown.

Clones were sequenced by immunoSEQ multiplex PCR, and TCRdb holds only the in-frame ones, with some missing. The repertoire holds more than 1,500 clones, 73% seen once, with roughly 50% in the top ten. Busulfan-fludarabine conditioning, marrow transplant, and cyclophosphamide on days +3 and +4 were administered. The receptor was derived from a male patient in his thirties who received an allogeneic stem cell transplant from a related donor, was CMV-positive, and had no GVHD. Some of the T cells may derive from the graft donor. The rearrangement links TRBV25-1 to TRBJ2-1; 9 nucleotides agree with TRBD1. Sequencing used CD8+ T cells sorted from PBMCs, obtained around 250 days after a stem cell transplant with posttransplant cyclophosphamide. In nucleotides, the CDR3 is TGTGCCAGCAGTGGCGACAGGGGGGGTGACAATGAGCAGTTCTTC. Protein product: CASSGDRGGDNEQFF.